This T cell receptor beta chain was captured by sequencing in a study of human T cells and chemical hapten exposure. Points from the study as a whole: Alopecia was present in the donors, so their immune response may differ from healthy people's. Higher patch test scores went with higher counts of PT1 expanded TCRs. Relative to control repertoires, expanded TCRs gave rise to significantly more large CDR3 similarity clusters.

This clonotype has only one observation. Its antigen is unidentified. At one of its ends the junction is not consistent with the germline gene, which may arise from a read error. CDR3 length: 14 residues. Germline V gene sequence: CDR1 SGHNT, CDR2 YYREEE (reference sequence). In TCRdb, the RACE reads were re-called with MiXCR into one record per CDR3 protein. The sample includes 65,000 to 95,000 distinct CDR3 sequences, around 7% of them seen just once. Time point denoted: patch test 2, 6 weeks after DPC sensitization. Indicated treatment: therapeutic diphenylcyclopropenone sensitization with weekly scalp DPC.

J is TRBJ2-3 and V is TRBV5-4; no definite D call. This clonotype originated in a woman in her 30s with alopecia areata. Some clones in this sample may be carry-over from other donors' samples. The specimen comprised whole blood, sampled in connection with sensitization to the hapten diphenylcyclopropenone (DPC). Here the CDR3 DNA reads TGTGCCGGCAGCCTCGGCCAGGCCACAGATACGCAGTATTTT. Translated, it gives CAGSLGQATDTQYF.